The present T cell receptor beta chain was sequenced within a study of blood T cells in healthy people across ages. The study drew donors from healthy Caucasian individuals in Russia aged about 6 to 90. Per sample, no less than 5 micrograms of total RNA were extracted. The CDR3 sequence is 15 residues long. Per germline, CDR1 SGHNT and CDR2 YYREEE (reference sequence). V lost 0 bases and J 7 bases, leaving 14 bases between the germline ends. With a J-beta primer mix and a sample-barcoded 5' primer, a second PCR ran about 6 to 11 cycles. TCRdb re-called the 5' RACE reads with MiXCR, one entry per CDR3 protein. The sample consists of fewer than 700,000 distinct CDR3 sequences, 40% to 45% of them appearing once. General study findings and limits: Higher diversity and more naive CD4+ cells were features of long-lived donors, compared to aged donors.

A few counts support this clonotype. Antigen: not known. Sample: blood. This receptor was taken from a man aged 80 or over in good health. This sequence joins TRBV5-4 and TRBJ2-1; tentatively, D is TRBD1 (6 bases). CDR3 in DNA: TGTGCCAGCAGCTTGGGGGTCGGGACAACTAATGAGCAGTTCTTC. Translating it yields CASSLGVGTTNEQFF.